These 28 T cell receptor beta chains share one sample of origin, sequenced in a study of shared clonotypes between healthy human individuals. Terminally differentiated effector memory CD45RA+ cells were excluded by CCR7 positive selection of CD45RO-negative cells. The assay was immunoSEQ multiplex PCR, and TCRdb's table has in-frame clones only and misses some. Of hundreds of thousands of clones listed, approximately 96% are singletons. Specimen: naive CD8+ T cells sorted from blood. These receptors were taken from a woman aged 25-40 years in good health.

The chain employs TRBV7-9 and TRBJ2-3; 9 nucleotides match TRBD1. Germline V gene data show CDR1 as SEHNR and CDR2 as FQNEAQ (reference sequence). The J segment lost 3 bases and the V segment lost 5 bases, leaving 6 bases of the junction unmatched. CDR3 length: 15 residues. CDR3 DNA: TGTGCCAGCAGCAACCGACAGGGGGGGACAGATACGCAGTATTTT. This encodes CASSNRQGGTDTQYF.

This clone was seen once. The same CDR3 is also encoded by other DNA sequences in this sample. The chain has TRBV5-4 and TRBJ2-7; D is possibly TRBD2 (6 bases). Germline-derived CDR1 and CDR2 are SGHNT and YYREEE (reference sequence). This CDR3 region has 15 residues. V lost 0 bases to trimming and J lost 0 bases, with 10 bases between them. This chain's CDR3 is CASSLGGRSSYEQYF. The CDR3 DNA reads TGTGCCAGCAGCTTGGGAGGGAGGAGCTCCTACGAGCAGTACTTC.

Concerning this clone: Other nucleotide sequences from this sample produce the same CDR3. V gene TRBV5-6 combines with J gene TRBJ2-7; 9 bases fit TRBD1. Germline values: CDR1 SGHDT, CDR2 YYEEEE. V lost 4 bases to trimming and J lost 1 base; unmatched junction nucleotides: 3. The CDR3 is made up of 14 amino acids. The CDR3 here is CASSPGQGSYEQYF. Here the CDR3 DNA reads TGTGCCAGCAGCCCGGGACAGGGTTCCTACGAGCAGTACTTC.

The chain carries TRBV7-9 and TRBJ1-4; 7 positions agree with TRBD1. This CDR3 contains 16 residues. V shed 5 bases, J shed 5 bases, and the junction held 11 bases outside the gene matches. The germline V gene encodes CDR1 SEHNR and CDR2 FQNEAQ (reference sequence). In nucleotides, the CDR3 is TGTGCCAGCAGCCCCCGACAGGGCGCCAGGAATGAAAAACTGTTTTTT. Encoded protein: CASSPRQGARNEKLFF. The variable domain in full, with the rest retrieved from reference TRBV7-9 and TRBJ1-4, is DTGVSQNPRHKITKRGQNVTFRCDPISEHNRLYWYRQTLGQGPEFLTYFQNEAQLEKSRLLSDRFSAERPKGSFSTLEIQRTEQGDSAMYLCASSPRQGARNEKLFFGSGTQLSVL.

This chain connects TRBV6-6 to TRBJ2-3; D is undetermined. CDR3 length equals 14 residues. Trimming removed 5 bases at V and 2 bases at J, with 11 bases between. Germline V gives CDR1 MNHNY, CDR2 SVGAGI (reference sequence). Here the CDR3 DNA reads TGTGCCAGCAGTAGATGGACCGACACAGATACGCAGTATTTT. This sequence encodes CASSRWTDTDTQYF.

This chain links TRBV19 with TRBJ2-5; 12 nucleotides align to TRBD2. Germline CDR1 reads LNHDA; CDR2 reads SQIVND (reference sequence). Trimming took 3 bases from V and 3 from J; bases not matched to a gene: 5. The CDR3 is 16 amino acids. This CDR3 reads CASSIILAGGEETQYF. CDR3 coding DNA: TGTGCCAGTAGTATTATCCTAGCGGGAGGGGAAGAGACCCAGTACTTC. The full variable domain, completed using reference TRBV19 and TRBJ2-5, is DGGITQSPKYLFRKEGQNVTLSCEQNLNHDAMYWYRQDPGQGLRLIYYSQIVNDFQKGDIAEGYSVSREKKESFPLTVTSAQKNPTAFYLCASSIILAGGEETQYFGPGTRLLVL.

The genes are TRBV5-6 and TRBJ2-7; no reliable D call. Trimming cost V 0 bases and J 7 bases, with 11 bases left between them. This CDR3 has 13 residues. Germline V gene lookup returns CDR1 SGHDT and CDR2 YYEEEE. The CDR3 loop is CASSLGLVGEQYF. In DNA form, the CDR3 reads TGTGCCAGCAGCTTGGGTCTTGTGGGGGAGCAGTACTTC. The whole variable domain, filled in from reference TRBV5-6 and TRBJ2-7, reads DAGVTQSPTHLIKTRGQQVTLRCSPKSGHDTVSWYQQALGQGPQFIFQYYEEEERQRGNFPDRFSGHQFPNYSSELNVNALLLGDSALYLCASSLGLVGEQYFGPGTRLTVT.

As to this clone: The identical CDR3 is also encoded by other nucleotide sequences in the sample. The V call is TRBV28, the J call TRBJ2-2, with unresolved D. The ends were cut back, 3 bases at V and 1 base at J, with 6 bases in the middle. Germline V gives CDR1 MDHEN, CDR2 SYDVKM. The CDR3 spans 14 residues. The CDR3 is CASSFRLNTGELFF. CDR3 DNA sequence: TGTGCCAGCAGTTTTCGACTGAACACCGGGGAGCTGTTTTTT.

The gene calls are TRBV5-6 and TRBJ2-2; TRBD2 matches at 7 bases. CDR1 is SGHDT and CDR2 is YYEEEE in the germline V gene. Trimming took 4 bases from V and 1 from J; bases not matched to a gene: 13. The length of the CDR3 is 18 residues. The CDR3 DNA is TGTGCCAGCAGCGCGCTCCCCCCTAGCGGATTGAACACCGGGGAGCTGTTTTTT. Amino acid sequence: CASSALPPSGLNTGELFF.

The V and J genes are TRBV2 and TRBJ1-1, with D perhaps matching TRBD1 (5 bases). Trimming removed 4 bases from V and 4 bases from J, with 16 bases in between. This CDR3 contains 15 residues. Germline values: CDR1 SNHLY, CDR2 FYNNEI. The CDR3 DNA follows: TGTGCCAGCAGTGTCTGGGGGAGTGGTATCACTGAAGCTTTCTTT. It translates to CASSVWGSGITEAFF. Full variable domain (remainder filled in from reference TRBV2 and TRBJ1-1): EPEVTQTPSHQVTQMGQEVILRCVPISNHLYFYWYRQILGQKVEFLVSFYNNEISEKSEIFDDQFSVERPDGSNFTLKIRSTKLEDSAMYFCASSVWGSGITEAFFGQGTRLTVV.

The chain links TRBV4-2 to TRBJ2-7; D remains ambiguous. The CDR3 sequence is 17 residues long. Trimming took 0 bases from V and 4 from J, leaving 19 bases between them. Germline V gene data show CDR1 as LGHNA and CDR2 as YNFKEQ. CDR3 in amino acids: CASSQDITSEQQYEQYF. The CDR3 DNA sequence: TGTGCCAGCAGCCAAGATATTACAAGTGAACAGCAATACGAGCAGTACTTC.

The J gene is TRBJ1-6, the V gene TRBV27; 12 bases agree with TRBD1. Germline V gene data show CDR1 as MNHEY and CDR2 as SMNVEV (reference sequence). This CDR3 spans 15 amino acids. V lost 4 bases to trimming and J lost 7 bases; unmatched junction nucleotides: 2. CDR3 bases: TGTGCCAGCAGTTCCGGGACAGGGGGCAATTCACCCCTCCACTTT. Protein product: CASSSGTGGNSPLHF.

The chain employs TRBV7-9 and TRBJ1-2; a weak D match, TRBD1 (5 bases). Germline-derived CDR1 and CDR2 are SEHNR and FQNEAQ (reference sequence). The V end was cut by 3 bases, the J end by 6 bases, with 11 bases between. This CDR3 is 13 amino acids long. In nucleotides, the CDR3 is TGTGCCAGCAGCTTGGGGGTTCAAGATGGCTACACCTTC. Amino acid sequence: CASSLGVQDGYTF.

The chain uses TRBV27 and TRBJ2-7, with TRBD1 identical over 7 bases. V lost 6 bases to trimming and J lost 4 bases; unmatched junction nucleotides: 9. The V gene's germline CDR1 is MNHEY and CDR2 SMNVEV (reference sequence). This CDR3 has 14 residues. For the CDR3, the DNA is TGTGCCAGCAGCCCCACAGGGGCCGTTTACGAGCAGTACTTC. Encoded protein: CASSPTGAVYEQYF.

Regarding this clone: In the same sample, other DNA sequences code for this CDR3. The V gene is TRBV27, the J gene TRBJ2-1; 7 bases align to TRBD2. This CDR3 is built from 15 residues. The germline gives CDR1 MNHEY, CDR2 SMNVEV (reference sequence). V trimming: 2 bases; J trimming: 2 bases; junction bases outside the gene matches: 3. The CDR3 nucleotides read TGTGCCAGCAGTTTAAGCGGGAACCCCTACAATGAGCAGTTCTTC. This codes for CASSLSGNPYNEQFF.

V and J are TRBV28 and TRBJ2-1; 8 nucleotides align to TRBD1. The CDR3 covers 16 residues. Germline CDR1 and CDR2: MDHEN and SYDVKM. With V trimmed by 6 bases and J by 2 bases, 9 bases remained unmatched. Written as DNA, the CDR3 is TGTGCCAGCAGCCCCAGGGGACAGGCGCCCTACAATGAGCAGTTCTTC. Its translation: CASSPRGQAPYNEQFF.

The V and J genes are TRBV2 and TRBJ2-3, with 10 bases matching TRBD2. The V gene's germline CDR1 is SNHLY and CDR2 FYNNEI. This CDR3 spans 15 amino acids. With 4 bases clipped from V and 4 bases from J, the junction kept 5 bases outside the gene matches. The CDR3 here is CASSVLAGAADTQYF. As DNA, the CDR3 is TGTGCCAGCAGTGTGCTAGCGGGAGCGGCAGATACGCAGTATTTT.

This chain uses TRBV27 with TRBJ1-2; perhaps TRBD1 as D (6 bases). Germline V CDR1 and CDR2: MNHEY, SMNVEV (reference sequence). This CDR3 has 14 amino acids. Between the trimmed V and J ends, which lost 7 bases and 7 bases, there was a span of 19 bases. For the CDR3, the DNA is TGTGCCAGCAAAGAGGGGGTCCCCTCTGGTGGCTACACCTTC. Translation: CASKEGVPSGGYTF.

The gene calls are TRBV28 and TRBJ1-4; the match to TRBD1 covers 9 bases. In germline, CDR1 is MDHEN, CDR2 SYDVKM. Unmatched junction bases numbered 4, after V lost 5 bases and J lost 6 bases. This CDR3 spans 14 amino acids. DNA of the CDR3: TGTGCCAGCAGTGCGACAGGGGGTGATGAAAAACTGTTTTTT. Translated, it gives CASSATGGDEKLFF. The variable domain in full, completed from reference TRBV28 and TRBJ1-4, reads DVKVTQSSRYLVKRTGEKVFLECVQDMDHENMFWYRQDPGLGLRLIYFSYDVKMKEKGDIPEGYSVSREKKERFSLILESASTNQTSMYLCASSATGGDEKLFFGSGTQLSVL.

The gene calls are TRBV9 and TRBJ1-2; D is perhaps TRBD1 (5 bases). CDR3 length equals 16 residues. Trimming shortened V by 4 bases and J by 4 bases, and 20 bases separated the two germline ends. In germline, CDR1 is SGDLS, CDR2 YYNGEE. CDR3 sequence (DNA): TGTGCCAGCAGCCCAGGACCTCCTACAGGAGTCTATGGCTACACCTTC. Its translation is CASSPGPPTGVYGYTF. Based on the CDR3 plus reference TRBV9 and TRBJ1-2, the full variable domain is DSGVTQTPKHLITATGQRVTLRCSPRSGDLSVYWYQQSLDQGLQFLIQYYNGEERAKGNILERFSAQQFPDLHSELNLSSLELGDSALYFCASSPGPPTGVYGYTFGSGTRLTVV.

The CDR3 coding sequence is TGTGCCAGCGAGCGGGCGGACAATCAGCCCCAGCATTTT. The encoded protein is CASERADNQPQHF. V gene TRBV2 combines with J gene TRBJ1-5, with D unresolved. V shed 8 bases and J shed 3 bases, with 11 bases lying between them. There are 13 residues in the CDR3. From germline, CDR1 is SNHLY and CDR2 FYNNEI.

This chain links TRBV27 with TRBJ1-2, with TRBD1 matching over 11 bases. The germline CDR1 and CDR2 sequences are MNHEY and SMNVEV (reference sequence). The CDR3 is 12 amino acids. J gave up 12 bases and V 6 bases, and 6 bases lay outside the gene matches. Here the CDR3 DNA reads TGTGCCAGCAGCCCGGGACAGGGGGTCCACACCTTC. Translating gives CASSPGQGVHTF.

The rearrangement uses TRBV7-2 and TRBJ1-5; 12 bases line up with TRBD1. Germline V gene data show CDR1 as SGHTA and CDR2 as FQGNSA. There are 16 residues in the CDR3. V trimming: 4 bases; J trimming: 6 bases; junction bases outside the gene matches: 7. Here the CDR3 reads CASSSPGDRGLQPQHF. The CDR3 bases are TGTGCCAGCAGCTCTCCCGGGGACAGGGGGCTTCAGCCCCAGCATTTT.

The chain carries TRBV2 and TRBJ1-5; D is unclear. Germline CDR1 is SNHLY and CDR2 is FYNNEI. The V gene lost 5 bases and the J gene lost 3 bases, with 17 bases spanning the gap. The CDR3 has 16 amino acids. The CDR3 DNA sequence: TGTGCCAGCAGTAAGGACGTTTACCTTCCCAATCAGCCCCAGCATTTT. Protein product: CASSKDVYLPNQPQHF. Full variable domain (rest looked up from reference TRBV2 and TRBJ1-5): EPEVTQTPSHQVTQMGQEVILRCVPISNHLYFYWYRQILGQKVEFLVSFYNNEISEKSEIFDDQFSVERPDGSNFTLKIRSTKLEDSAMYFCASSKDVYLPNQPQHFGDGTRLSIL.

In nucleotides, the CDR3 is TGCGCCAGCAAGCCGCAAGGGACGTTAGCCGATGAGCAGTTCTTC. It is translated as CASKPQGTLADEQFF. The chain links TRBV5-1 to TRBJ2-1; D may correspond to TRBD1 or TRBD2 (5 bases each). Per the germline V gene, CDR1 is SGHRS and CDR2 is YFSETQ. The CDR3 has 15 residues. Between the trimmed V and J ends, which lost 6 bases and 8 bases, there was a span of 21 bases. Complete variable domain (other parts from reference TRBV5-1 and TRBJ2-1): KAGVTQTPRYLIKTRGQQVTLSCSPISGHRSVSWYQQTPGQGLQFLFEYFSETQRNKGNFPGRFSGRQFSNSRSEMNVSTLELGDSALYLCASKPQGTLADEQFFGPGTRLTVL.

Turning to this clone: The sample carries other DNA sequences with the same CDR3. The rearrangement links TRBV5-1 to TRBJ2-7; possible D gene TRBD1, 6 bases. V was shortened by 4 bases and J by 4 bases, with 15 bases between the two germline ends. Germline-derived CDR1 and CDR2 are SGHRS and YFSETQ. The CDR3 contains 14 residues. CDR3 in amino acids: CASSLQGITYEQYF. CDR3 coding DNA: TGCGCCAGCAGCCTACAGGGAATTACATACGAGCAGTACTTC.

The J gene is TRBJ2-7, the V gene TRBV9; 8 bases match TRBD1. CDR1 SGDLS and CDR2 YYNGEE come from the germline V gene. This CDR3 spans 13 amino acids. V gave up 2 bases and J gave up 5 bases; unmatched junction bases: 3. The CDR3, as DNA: TGTGCCAGCAGCGTCGGACAGGGCGACGAGCAGTACTTC. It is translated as CASSVGQGDEQYF.

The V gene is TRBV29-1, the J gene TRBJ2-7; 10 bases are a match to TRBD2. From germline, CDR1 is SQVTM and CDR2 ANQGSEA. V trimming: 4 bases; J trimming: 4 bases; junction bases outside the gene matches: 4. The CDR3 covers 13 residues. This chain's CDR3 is CSVVKREGYEQYF. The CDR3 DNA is TGCAGCGTTGTTAAGCGGGAGGGTTACGAGCAGTACTTC.